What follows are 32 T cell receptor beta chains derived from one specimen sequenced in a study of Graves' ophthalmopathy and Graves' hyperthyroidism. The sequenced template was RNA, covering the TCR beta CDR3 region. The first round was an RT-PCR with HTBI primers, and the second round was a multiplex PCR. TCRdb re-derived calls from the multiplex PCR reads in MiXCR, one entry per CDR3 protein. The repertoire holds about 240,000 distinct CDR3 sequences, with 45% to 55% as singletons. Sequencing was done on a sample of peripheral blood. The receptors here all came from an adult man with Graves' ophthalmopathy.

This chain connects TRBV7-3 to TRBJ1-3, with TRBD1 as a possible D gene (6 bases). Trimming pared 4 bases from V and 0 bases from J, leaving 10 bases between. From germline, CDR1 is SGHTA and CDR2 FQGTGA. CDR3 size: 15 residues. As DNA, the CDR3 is TGTGCCAGCAGCTCGAACAGGGACTCTGGAAACACCATATATTTT. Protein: CASSSNRDSGNTIYF.

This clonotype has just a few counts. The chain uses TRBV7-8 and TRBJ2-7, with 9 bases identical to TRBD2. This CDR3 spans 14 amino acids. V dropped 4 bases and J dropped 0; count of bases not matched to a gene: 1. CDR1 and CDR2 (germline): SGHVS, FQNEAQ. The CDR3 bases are TGTGCCAGCAGCTCTAGCGGGATCTCCTACGAGCAGTACTTC. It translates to CASSSSGISYEQYF.

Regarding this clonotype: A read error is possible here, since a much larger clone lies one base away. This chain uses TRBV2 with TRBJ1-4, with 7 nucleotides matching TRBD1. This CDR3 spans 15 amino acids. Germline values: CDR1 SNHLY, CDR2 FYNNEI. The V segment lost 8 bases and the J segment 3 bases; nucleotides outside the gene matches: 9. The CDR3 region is CASRYRGKANEKLFF. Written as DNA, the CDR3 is TGTGCCAGCCGTTACAGGGGAAAAGCTAATGAAAAACTGTTTTTT.

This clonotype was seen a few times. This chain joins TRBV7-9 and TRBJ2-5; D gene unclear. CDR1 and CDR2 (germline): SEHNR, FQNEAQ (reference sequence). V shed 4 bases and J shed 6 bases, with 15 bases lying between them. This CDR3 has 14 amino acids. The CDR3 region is CASSSGRSPKTQYF. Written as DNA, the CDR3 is TGTGCCAGCAGCTCCGGACGGTCACCAAAGACCCAGTACTTC.

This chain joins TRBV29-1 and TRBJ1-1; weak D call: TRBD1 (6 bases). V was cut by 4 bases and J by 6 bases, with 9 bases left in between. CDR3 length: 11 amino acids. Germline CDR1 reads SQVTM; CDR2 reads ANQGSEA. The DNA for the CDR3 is TGCAGCGTTGGGACAGAGTCTGAAGCTTTCTTT. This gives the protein CSVGTESEAFF.

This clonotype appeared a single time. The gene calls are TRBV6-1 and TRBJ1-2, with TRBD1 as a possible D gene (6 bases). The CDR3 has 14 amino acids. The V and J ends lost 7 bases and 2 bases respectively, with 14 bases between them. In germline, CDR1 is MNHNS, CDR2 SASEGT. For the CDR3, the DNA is TGTGCCAGCATCAATCCAGGGGCAAACTATGGCTACACCTTC. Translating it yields CASINPGANYGYTF.

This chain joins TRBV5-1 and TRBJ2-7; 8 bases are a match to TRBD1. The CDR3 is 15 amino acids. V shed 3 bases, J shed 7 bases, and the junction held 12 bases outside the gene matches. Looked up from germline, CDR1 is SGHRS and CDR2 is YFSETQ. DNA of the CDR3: TGCGCCAGCAGCTCAGGAACCGACAGGGGTGAGGAGCAGTACTTC. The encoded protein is CASSSGTDRGEEQYF.

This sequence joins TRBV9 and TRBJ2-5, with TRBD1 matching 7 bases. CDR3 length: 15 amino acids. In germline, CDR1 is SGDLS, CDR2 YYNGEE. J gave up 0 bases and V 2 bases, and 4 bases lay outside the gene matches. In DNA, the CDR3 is TGTGCCAGCAGCGTGGAACAGGGGTACCAAGAGACCCAGTACTTC. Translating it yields CASSVEQGYQETQYF. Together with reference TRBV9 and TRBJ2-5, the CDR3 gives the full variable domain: DSGVTQTPKHLITATGQRVTLRCSPRSGDLSVYWYQQSLDQGLQFLIQYYNGEERAKGNILERFSAQQFPDLHSELNLSSLELGDSALYFCASSVEQGYQETQYFGPGTRLLVL.

Written as DNA, the CDR3 is TGTGCCAGCAGCGTTGGGGCAAAGGGGGCGGCCACTGAAGCTTTCTTT. Translation: CASSVGAKGAATEAFF. The chain uses TRBV9 and TRBJ1-1; 7 bases map to TRBD1. This CDR3 comprises 16 residues. V dropped 2 bases and J dropped 4; count of bases not matched to a gene: 11. Germline V gene data show CDR1 as SGDLS and CDR2 as YYNGEE.

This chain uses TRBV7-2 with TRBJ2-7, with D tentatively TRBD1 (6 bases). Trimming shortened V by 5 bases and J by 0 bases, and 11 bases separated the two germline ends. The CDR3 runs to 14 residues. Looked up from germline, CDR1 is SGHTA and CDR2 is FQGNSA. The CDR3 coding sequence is TGTGCCAGCAGCACAGACAGGAGCTCCTACGAGCAGTACTTC. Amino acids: CASSTDRSSYEQYF.

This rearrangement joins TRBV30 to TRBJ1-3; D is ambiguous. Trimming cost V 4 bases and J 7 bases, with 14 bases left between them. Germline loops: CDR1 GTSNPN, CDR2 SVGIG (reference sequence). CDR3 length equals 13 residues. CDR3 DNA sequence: TGTGCCTGGACCGCGACTTTTGGTAACACCATATATTTT. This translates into CAWTATFGNTIYF.

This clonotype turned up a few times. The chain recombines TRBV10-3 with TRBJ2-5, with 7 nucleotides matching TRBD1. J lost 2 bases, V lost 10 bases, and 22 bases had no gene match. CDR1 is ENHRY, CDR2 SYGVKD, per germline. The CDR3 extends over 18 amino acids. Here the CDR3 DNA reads TGTGCCACCGCTCCCGGGACAGAGTCCTTACGTACTCAAGAGACCCAGTACTTC. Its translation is CATAPGTESLRTQETQYF.

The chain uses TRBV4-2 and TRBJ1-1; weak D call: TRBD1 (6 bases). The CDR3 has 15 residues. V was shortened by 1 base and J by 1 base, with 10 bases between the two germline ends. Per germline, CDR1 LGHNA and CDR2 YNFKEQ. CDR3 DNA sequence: TGTGCCAGCAGCCAAGGGCAGGGGCCGAACACTGAAGCTTTCTTT. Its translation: CASSQGQGPNTEAFF.

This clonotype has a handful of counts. CDR3 in amino acids: CSVDETTNTEAFF. CDR3 in DNA: TGCAGCGTTGACGAGACAACGAACACTGAAGCTTTCTTT. V and J are TRBV29-1 and TRBJ1-1; D is unresolved. Germline V gene data show CDR1 as SQVTM and CDR2 as ANQGSEA. The CDR3 length is 13 residues. Trimming removed 3 bases from V and 1 base from J, with 9 bases in between.

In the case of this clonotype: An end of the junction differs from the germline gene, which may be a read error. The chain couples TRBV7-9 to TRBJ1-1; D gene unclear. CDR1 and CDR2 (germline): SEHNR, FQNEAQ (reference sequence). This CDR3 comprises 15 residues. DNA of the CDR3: TGTGTCAGCACCCCAGAAGGAGTACGTGGCACTGAAGCTTTCTTT. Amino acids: CVSTPEGVRGTEAFF. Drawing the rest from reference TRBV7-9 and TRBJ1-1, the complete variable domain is DTGVSQNPRHKITKRGQNVTFRCDPISEHNRLYWYRQTLGQGPEFLTYFQNEAQLEKSRLLSDRFSAERPKGSFSTLEIQRTEQGDSAMYLCVSTPEGVRGTEAFFGQGTRLTVV.

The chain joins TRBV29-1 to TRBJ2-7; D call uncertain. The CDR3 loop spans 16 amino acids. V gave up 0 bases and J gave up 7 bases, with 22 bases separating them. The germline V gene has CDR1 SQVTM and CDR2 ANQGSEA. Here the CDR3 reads CSVEDEDSTSYNEQYF. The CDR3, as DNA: TGCAGCGTTGAAGATGAAGACTCGACCTCCTACAATGAGCAGTACTTC.

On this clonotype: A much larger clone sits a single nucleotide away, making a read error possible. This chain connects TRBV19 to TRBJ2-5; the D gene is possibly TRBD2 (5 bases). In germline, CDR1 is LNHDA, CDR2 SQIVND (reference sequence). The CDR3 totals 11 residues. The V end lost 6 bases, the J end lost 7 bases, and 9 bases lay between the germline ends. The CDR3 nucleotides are TGTGCCAGTAGGGCAGGAGGGACCCAGTACTTC. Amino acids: CASRAGGTQYF. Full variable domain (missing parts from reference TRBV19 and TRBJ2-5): DGGITQSPKYLFRKEGQNVTLSCEQNLNHDAMYWYRQDPGQGLRLIYYSQIVNDFQKGDIAEGYSVSREKKESFPLTVTSAQKNPTAFYLCASRAGGTQYFGPGTRLLVL.

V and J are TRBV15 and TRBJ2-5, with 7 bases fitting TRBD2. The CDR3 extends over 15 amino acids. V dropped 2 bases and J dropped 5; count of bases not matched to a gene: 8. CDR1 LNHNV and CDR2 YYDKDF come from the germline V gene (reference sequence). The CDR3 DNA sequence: TGTGCCACCAGCAGACTAGCGGACGGGGAGGAGACCCAGTACTTC. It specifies CATSRLADGEETQYF. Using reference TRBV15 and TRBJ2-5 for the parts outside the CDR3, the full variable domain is DAMVIQNPRYQVTQFGKPVTLSCSQTLNHNVMYWYQQKSSQAPKLLFHYYDKDFNNEADTPDNFQSRRPNTSFCFLDIRSPGLGDTAMYLCATSRLADGEETQYFGPGTRLLVL.

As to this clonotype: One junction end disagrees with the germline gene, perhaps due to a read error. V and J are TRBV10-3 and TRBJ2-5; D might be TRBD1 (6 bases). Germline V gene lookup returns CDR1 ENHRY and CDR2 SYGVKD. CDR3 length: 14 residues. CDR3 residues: CASSPNGGEETQYF. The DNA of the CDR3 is TGTGCCAGCAGTCCCAATGGGGGCGAGGAGACCCAGTACTTC.

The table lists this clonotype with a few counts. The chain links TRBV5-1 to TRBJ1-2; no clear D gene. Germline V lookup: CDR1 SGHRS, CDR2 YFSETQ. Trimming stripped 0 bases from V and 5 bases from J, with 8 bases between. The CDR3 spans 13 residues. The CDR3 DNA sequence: TGCGCCAGCAGCTTGGAGGCCGAGTATGGCTACACCTTC. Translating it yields CASSLEAEYGYTF. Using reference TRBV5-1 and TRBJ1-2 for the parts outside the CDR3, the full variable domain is KAGVTQTPRYLIKTRGQQVTLSCSPISGHRSVSWYQQTPGQGLQFLFEYFSETQRNKGNFPGRFSGRQFSNSRSEMNVSTLELGDSALYLCASSLEAEYGYTFGSGTRLTVV.

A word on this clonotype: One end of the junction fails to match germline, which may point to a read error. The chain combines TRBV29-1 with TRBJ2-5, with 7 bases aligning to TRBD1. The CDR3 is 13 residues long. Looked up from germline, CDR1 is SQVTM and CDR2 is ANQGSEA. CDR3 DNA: TGCAGCGTTCGGGACAGCCAACAAGAGACCCGGTACTTC. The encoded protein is CSVRDSQQETRYF.

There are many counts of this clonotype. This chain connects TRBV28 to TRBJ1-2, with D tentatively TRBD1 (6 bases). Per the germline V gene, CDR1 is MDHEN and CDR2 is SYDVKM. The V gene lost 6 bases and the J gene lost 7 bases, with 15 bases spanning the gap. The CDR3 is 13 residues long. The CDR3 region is CASRATDSGGYTF. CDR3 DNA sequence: TGTGCCAGCAGGGCCACGGACAGCGGTGGCTACACCTTC.

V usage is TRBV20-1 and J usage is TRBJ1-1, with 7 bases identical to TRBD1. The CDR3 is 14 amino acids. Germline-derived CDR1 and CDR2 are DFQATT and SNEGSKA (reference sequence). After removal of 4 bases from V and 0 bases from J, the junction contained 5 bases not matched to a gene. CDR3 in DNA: TGCAGTGCTATAAGGGGACAGCTGAACACTGAAGCTTTCTTT. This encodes CSAIRGQLNTEAFF.

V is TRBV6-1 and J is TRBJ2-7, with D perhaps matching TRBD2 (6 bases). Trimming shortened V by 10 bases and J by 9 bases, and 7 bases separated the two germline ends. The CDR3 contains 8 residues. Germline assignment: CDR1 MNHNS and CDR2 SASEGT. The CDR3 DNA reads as TGTGCCACCGGGGGGCAGTACTTC. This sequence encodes CATGGQYF.

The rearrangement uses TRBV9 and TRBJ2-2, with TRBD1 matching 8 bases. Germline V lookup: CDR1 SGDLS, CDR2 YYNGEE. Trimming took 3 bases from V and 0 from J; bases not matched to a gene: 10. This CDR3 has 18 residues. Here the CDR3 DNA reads TGTGCCAGCAGCGCGGGACAGGCCCTGCTCGCGAACACCGGGGAGCTGTTTTTT. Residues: CASSAGQALLANTGELFF.

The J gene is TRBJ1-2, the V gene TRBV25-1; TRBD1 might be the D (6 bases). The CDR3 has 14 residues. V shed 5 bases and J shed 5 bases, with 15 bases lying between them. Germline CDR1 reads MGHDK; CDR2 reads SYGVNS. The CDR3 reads CASSSGQTIYGYTF. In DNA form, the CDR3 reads TGTGCCAGCAGTTCTGGACAGACGATTTATGGCTACACCTTC.

The DNA of the CDR3 is TGCAGTGCTAATCGGGGAGAATACGAGCAGTACTTC. Translation: CSANRGEYEQYF. The chain links TRBV20-1 to TRBJ2-7, with D possibly being TRBD2 (5 bases). This CDR3 has 12 residues. Trimming stripped 4 bases from V and 4 bases from J, with 11 bases between. Germline CDR1 DFQATT, CDR2 SNEGSKA (reference sequence).

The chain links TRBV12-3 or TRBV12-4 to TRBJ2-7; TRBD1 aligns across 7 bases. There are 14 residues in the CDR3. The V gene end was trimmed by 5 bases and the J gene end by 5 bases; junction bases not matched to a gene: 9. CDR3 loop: CASSLQGRRDEQYF. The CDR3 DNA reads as TGTGCCAGCAGTCTACAGGGGCGCCGAGACGAGCAGTACTTC.

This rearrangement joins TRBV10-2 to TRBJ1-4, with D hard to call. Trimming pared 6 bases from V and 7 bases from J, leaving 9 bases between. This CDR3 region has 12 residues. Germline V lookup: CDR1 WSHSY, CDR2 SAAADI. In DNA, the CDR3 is TGCGCCAGCAGCGGAGAGGTTGAAAAACTGTTTTTT. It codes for CASSGEVEKLFF.

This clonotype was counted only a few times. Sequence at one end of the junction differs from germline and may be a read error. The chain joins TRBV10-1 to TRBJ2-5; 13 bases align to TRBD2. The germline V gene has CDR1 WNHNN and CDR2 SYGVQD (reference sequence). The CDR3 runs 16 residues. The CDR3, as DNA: TGTGCCAGCAGTCCATCGGGACTAGCGGGGCAAGAGACCCAGTACTTC. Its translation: CASSPSGLAGQETQYF.

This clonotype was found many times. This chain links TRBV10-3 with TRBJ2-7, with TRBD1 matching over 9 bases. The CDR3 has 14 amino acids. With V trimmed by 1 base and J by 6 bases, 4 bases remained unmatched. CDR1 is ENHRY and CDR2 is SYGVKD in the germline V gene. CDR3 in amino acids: CAISELGTGREQYF. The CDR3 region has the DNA TGTGCCATCAGTGAGTTAGGGACAGGGCGCGAGCAGTACTTC.

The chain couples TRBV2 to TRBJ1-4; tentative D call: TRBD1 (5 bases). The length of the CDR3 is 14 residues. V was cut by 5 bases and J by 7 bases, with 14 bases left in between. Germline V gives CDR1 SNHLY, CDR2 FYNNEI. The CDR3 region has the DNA TGTGCCAGCAGTTTGAGGCAGGGAGGTGAAAAACTGTTTTTT. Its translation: CASSLRQGGEKLFF.